Sequencing of this T cell receptor (beta chain) was carried out in a study of vaccination effects on CD4 cells after COVID-19. Looking at the study overall: Some 2 million PBMC per well received about 9.8 IU/ml IL-2 and roughly 10 ug/ml peptides in culture. Study-level findings and limits: The study enrolled few convalescent patients and sampled no early post-infection timepoints. Marked clonal contraction of infection- and vaccine-induced clones was seen late after vaccination.

Concerning this clone: Its matching antigen is unknown.

V was pared by 8 bases and J by 0 bases, with 6 bases of the junction left unmatched. Looked up from germline, CDR1 is MNHEY and CDR2 is SMNVEV (reference sequence). The CDR3 covers 15 residues. The protocol was immunoSEQ multiplex PCR, while the TCRdb copy is restricted to in-frame clones and leaves out a portion. The sample has tens of thousands of clones, around 70% seen once. The authors isolated CD4+ T cells after less than eleven days of culture. IL-2 medium was substituted for half the medium on days 3 and 7. The chain employs TRBV27 and TRBJ2-3; TRBD2 aligns across 9 bases. The source material was CD4+ T cells from PBMCs cultured without peptide, sampled before COVID-19 vaccination. This TCR was sampled from a human donor who received a COVID-19 vaccine. The CDR3 DNA sequence: TGTGCCAGCGGACGACTAGCGGCGAGCACAGATACGCAGTATTTT. Translating gives CASGRLAASTDTQYF.